This T cell receptor (beta chain) emerged from a study of PD-L1 blockade in urothelial cancer. The time point is: peripheral blood 6 weeks after treatment start. Using immunoSEQ multiplex PCR, the repertoire was profiled, and TCRdb retains in-frame clones only, with some absent. The table lists 30,000 or so clones, roughly nine tenths of them singletons. The V segment lost 2 bases and the J segment 7 bases; nucleotides outside the gene matches: 5. The CDR3 length is 16 residues. The germline V gene encodes CDR1 ENHRY and CDR2 SYGVKD. The sample here was PBMCs, taken around atezolizumab (anti-PD-L1) treatment. The TCR comes from a man at least 80 years old with urothelial cancer. V usage is TRBV10-3 and J usage is TRBJ2-1, with TRBD2 matching over 13 bases. CDR3 residues: CAISEQKLAGGNEQFF. The CDR3 DNA reads as TGTGCCATCAGTGAGCAGAAACTAGCGGGGGGGAATGAGCAGTTCTTC.